The entry below gives a single T cell receptor (beta chain) sequence along with its context. This specimen comes from a study of blood T cell repertoires in COVID-19. Clones were sequenced by immunoSEQ multiplex PCR, and TCRdb holds only the in-frame ones, with some missing. This table has fewer than 80,000 clones, around nine tenths appearing once. The sequenced material came from peripheral blood. The TCR sequence derives from a human donor in a cohort sampled during active COVID-19.

The CDR3 nucleotides are TGTGCCACCAGCAGAGATGGGGGGGCCGGGAACACTGAAGCTTTCTTT. Translation: CATSRDGGAGNTEAFF. The chain links TRBV15 to TRBJ1-1, with D perhaps TRBD1 (6 bases). The CDR3 consists of 16 residues. Germline V lookup: CDR1 LNHNV, CDR2 YYDKDF (reference sequence). V was pared by 0 bases and J by 1 base, with 12 bases between.